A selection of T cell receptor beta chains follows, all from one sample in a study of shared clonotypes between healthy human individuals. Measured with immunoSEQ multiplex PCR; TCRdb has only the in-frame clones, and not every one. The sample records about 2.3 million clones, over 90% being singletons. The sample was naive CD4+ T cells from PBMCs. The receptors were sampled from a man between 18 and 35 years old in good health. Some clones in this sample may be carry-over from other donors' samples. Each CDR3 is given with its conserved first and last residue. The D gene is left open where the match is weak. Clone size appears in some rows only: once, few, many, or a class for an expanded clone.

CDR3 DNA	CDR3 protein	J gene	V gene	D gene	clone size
TGTGCCAGCAGCTTACAGTTGAACACTGAAGCTTTCTTT	CASSLQLNTEAFF	TRBJ1-1	TRBV7-2	-	few
TGCGCCAGCAGCTTTACAGGGGGAACTGAAGCTTTCTTT	CASSFTGGTEAFF	TRBJ1-1	TRBV5-1	TRBD1	-
TGTGCCAGCCTTGGGGCTGGGAGGACTGAAGCTTTCTTT	CASLGAGRTEAFF	TRBJ1-1	TRBV28	-	-
TGTGCCAGTAGTTTGACAGGGACCAGGCACACTGAAGCTTTCTTT	CASSLTGTRHTEAFF	TRBJ1-1	TRBV19	TRBD1	-
TGCGCCAGCAGCCATGGACAGACGGGCTCCTACGAGCAGTACTTC	CASSHGQTGSYEQYF	TRBJ2-7	TRBV23-1	-	-
TGCGCCAGCAGGGGGGAAAAAAGCACAGATACGCAGTATTTT	CASRGEKSTDTQYF	TRBJ2-3	TRBV5-1	-	-
TGTGCCAGCACCCCAAGGTACAATGAGCAGTTCTTC	CASTPRYNEQFF	TRBJ2-1	TRBV28	-	-
TGTGCCAGCGGACCTCAGGTTGGACAGTACTATGGCTACACCTTC	CASGPQVGQYYGYTF	TRBJ1-2	TRBV7-9	-	-
TGTGCCAGCAGCCCGACAGGGACAGGGAGGGCCACTGAAGCTTTCTTT	CASSPTGTGRATEAFF	TRBJ1-1	TRBV7-3	TRBD1	-
TGTGCCAGCAGTCCGCCGGGACAGGGGAACACTGAAGCTTTCTTT	CASSPPGQGNTEAFF	TRBJ1-1	TRBV28	TRBD1	-
TGTGCCAGCAGGGAAGGACAGGGAGGGCAGCCCCAGCATTTT	CASREGQGGQPQHF	TRBJ1-5	TRBV27	TRBD1	few
TGTGCCAGCAGCTTTGGGACCCTTTTACTCGAGCAGTTCTTC	CASSFGTLLLEQFF	TRBJ2-1	TRBV11-2	-	-
TGTGCCAGCAGTTACTACAGGGCCCCTGGCCAGCCCCAGCATTTT	CASSYYRAPGQPQHF	TRBJ1-5	TRBV27	-	-
TGTGCCAGCAGCACAGGGACAGGGGAATACTTC	CASSTGTGEYF	TRBJ2-7	TRBV7-3	TRBD1	-
TGTGCCAGCAGCTTCTCATTAGGACCGCTAAATACTACCTTC	CASSFSLGPLNTTF	TRBJ1-2	TRBV7-9	-	-
TGCAGCGCCCTAGCCCGGCGCATGAACACTGAAGCTTTCTTT	CSALARRMNTEAFF	TRBJ1-1	TRBV29-1	-	-
TGTGCCAGCAGCGTAGAGGGGACGTACAATGAGCAGTTCTTC	CASSVEGTYNEQFF	TRBJ2-1	TRBV9	-	-
TGTGCCATCAGCAGGGGGCCAAATGAAAAACTGTTTTTT	CAISRGPNEKLFF	TRBJ1-4	TRBV10-3	TRBD1	-
TGTGCCAGCAGGCCGGGCGTTCAAGAGACCCAGTACTTC	CASRPGVQETQYF	TRBJ2-5	TRBV28	-	-
TGTGCCAGCAGTTGGACAGGGGGCGCAACCGGGGAGCTGTTTTTT	CASSWTGGATGELFF	TRBJ2-2	TRBV28	TRBD1	-
TGTGCCTGGACGCGGGCAGGGGGCCCCTCTGGGGCCAACGTCCTGACTTTC	CAWTRAGGPSGANVLTF	TRBJ2-6	TRBV30	TRBD1	-
TGTGCCTGGAGGCTACAGTCCTTCAATGAGCAGTTCTTC	CAWRLQSFNEQFF	TRBJ2-1	TRBV30	-	-
TGTGCCAGCAGGATAGGGACAGAAAGGGGCTACACCTTC	CASRIGTERGYTF	TRBJ1-2	TRBV28	TRBD1	-
TGTGCCAGCAGCTCGACAGGGAGCTATGGCTACACCTTC	CASSSTGSYGYTF	TRBJ1-2	TRBV28	TRBD1	once
TGTGCCAGCAGCCTACAGGGATATGGCTACACCTTC	CASSLQGYGYTF	TRBJ1-2	TRBV7-9	-	-
TGTGCCAGCAGGTTCGGGACAGAAAACTATGGCTACACCTTC	CASRFGTENYGYTF	TRBJ1-2	TRBV28	TRBD1	-
TGTGCCAGTAGTACCATAGGGCCCCTCCGTGAGGGTGAGCAGTTCTTC	CASSTIGPLREGEQFF	TRBJ2-1	TRBV19	-	-
TGTGCCAGCAGTTACTCGAGCCGGGGCGGGGCCAACGTCCTGACTTTC	CASSYSSRGGANVLTF	TRBJ2-6	TRBV6-5	-	-
TGTGCCAGCAGTTACCTCGGGACAGGGGGCCTTGAGCAGTACTTC	CASSYLGTGGLEQYF	TRBJ2-7	TRBV6-5	TRBD1	-
TGCGCCAGCAGCTTGACAGGGGTCCGGACTGAAGCTTTCTTT	CASSLTGVRTEAFF	TRBJ1-1	TRBV5-1	TRBD1	-
TGTGCCAGCAGCTCAAGGCGGACCGGGACTAGCGGGAGTGGAGAGACCCAGTACTTC	CASSSRRTGTSGSGETQYF	TRBJ2-5	TRBV7-3	TRBD2	-
TGTGCCAGCAAGGCAGGGACTTCGAACACTGAAGCTTTCTTT	CASKAGTSNTEAFF	TRBJ1-1	TRBV9	-	-
TGTGCCAGCAGCCCCTCGCCAGGTATCGGGGATACGCAGTATTTT	CASSPSPGIGDTQYF	TRBJ2-3	TRBV11-2	-	-
TGCGCCAGCTCGTTAGGGGACCCCGACTCTGGAAACACCATATATTTT	CASSLGDPDSGNTIYF	TRBJ1-3	TRBV5-1	-	-
TGTGCCATCAGGGGGACCGGTGTAAACACCATATATTTT	CAIRGTGVNTIYF	TRBJ1-3	TRBV10-3	-	-
TGTGCCAGCAGCTTGGGACTAGCGGGAGTAACAGATACGCAGTATTTT	CASSLGLAGVTDTQYF	TRBJ2-3	TRBV5-4	TRBD2	-
TGTGCCAGCAGATCAAGGACCGGGGATGAGCAGTTCTTC	CASRSRTGDEQFF	TRBJ2-1	TRBV6-6	-	-
TGTGCCAGCAGCCGGACAGGGGGCGTCGGCTCTGGAAACACCATATATTTT	CASSRTGGVGSGNTIYF	TRBJ1-3	TRBV7-2	TRBD1	-
TGTGCCAGCAGCATAGCCGGGACAGGGCTTTACAATGAGCAGTTCTTC	CASSIAGTGLYNEQFF	TRBJ2-1	TRBV7-3	TRBD1	-
TGCGCCAGCAGCTGGTTACCGGGACTAGGGAATGAGCAGTTCTTC	CASSWLPGLGNEQFF	TRBJ2-1	TRBV5-1	TRBD2	-
TGTGCCAGCAGCTCTATTCGAGGGCAAACCCCACTACAGTTCTTC	CASSSIRGQTPLQFF	TRBJ2-1	TRBV11-2	-	-
TGTGCCAGCAGTGTTCAAGCGGGAAACACCGGGGAGCTGTTTTTT	CASSVQAGNTGELFF	TRBJ2-2	TRBV6-4	TRBD2	-
TGTGCCAGCTCGAATAGGGACACTGAAGCTTTCTTT	CASSNRDTEAFF	TRBJ1-1	TRBV18	-	-
TGCGCCAGCAGCTTGGTTGGCCCCCCTAGCTCCTACGAGCAGTACTTC	CASSLVGPPSSYEQYF	TRBJ2-7	TRBV5-1	-	-